This is a list of T cell receptor beta chains from one sample in a study of T cells after yellow fever vaccination. MiXCR, run by TCRdb on the 5' RACE reads, gives a single entry per CDR3 protein. This repertoire shows about 360,000 distinct CDR3 sequences, more than 5.5% found once; its top ten account for over 12%. The sequencing here drew on PBMCs, taken 5 days after the yellow fever booster vaccination. The receptors derive from a man younger than 45 who received the YFV17D yellow fever vaccine. CDR3s include the opening cysteine and the closing phenylalanine or tryptophan. A D gene is named only where the DNA matches it firmly. Some rows have no size entry. The others give once, few or many, or a class for an expanded clone.

j_call v_call d_call cdr3_length clone_size cdr3_aa cdr3_nt
TRBJ1-6 TRBV18 - 13 - CASHLGANSPLHF TGTGCCAGCCACCTCGGTGCCAATTCACCCCTCCACTTT
TRBJ2-7 TRBV6-1 TRBD2 15 many CASSDKAGAVYEQYF TGTGCCAGCAGTGACAAAGCGGGAGCCGTGTACGAGCAGTACTTC
TRBJ2-7 TRBV5-1 TRBD1 17 - CASSYVPGQGTVSEQYF TGCGCCAGCAGTTACGTCCCCGGACAGGGGACCGTGAGCGAGCAGTACTTC
TRBJ2-1 TRBV27 TRBD1 20 - CASSLGTGGGRVSSYNEQFF TGTGCCAGCAGCCTAGGGACAGGGGGGGGTAGGGTTAGCTCCTACAATGAGCAGTTCTTC
TRBJ2-5 TRBV3-1 - 15 many CASSQEIRERETQYF TGTGCCAGCAGCCAAGAGATCCGGGAAAGAGAGACCCAGTACTTC
TRBJ2-7 TRBV29-1 - 13 many CSVVGFGGNEQYF TGCAGCGTTGTCGGCTTCGGCGGGAACGAGCAGTACTTC
TRBJ2-2 TRBV6-5 TRBD2 16 few CASSLGLAITTGELFF TGTGCCAGCAGTTTGGGACTAGCGATAACCACCGGGGAGCTGTTTTTT
TRBJ2-1 TRBV10-3 - 15 many CAISESGPLGTEQFF TGTGCCATCAGTGAGTCGGGACCCCTCGGAACTGAGCAGTTCTTC
TRBJ1-2 TRBV20-1 TRBD1 12 few CSVDRVIYGYTF TGCAGTGTGGACAGGGTCATCTATGGCTACACCTTC
TRBJ2-7 TRBV7-9 - 16 many CASSSLAGTATYEQYF TGTGCCAGCAGCTCACTAGCAGGAACAGCAACCTACGAGCAGTACTTC
TRBJ2-2 TRBV19 TRBD1 15 - CASSIRTGDTGELFF TGTGCCAGTAGTATCAGGACAGGGGATACCGGGGAGCTGTTTTTT
TRBJ2-7 TRBV2 - 10 - CASSYGTISF TGTGCCAGCAGTTACGGGACAATAAGTTTC
TRBJ2-2 TRBV5-6 - 16 - CASSSLSQGNTGELFF TGTGCCAGCAGCTCCCTCTCACAGGGGAACACCGGGGAGCTGTTTTTT
TRBJ2-3 TRBV27 TRBD2 16 few CASSSNSGARPDTQYF TGTGCCAGCAGTTCGAATAGCGGGGCCAGGCCAGATACGCAGTATTTT
TRBJ1-1 TRBV19 - 13 - CASAGDYYTEAFF TGTGCCAGTGCCGGGGACTATTACACTGAAGCTTTCTTT
TRBJ1-4 TRBV20-1 - 12 - CSASPPNEKLFF TGCAGTGCTAGTCCCCCAAATGAAAAACTGTTTTTT
TRBJ1-5 TRBV20-1 TRBD1 13 few CSARQGVNQPQHF TGCAGTGCCAGACAGGGGGTAAATCAGCCCCAGCATTTT
TRBJ1-5 TRBV12-3/TRBV12-4 - 13 few CASRGTANQPQHF TGTGCCAGCAGGGGGACGGCTAATCAGCCCCAGCATTTT
TRBJ2-1 TRBV20-1 TRBD2 14 few CSARSGRDYNEQFF TGCAGTGCTCGGAGCGGGAGGGACTACAATGAGCAGTTCTTC
TRBJ2-1 TRBV9 - 15 many CASSVEGGGYNEQFF TGTGCCAGCAGCGTAGAAGGGGGGGGGTACAATGAGCAGTTCTTC
TRBJ2-1 TRBV7-2 - 14 many CASSLGRGNNEQFF TGTGCCAGCAGCTTAGGCAGAGGAAACAATGAGCAGTTCTTC
TRBJ2-7 TRBV25-1 - 13 - CASLPVGSYEQYF TGTGCCAGCTTACCGGTGGGATCTTACGAGCAGTACTTC
TRBJ2-3 TRBV20-1 TRBD2 16 few CSARDVAGWIADTQYF TGCAGTGCTAGAGATGTAGCGGGATGGATAGCAGATACGCAGTATTTT
TRBJ2-1 TRBV28 TRBD2 18 - CASSSGTSGRAFGGEQFF TGTGCCAGCAGTTCCGGGACTAGCGGGAGGGCATTTGGCGGTGAGCAGTTCTTC
TRBJ1-4 TRBV13 TRBD1 15 many CASSLKGGRNEKLFF TGTGCCAGCAGCTTAAAAGGGGGCAGGAATGAAAAACTGTTTTTT
TRBJ2-2 TRBV3-1 - 13 few CASSQGTPGELFF TGTGCCAGCAGCCAGGGCACTCCCGGGGAGCTGTTTTTT
TRBJ2-1 TRBV24-1 TRBD1 16 many CATSDPGTGSYNEQFF TGTGCCACCAGTGATCCCGGGACAGGGTCCTACAATGAGCAGTTCTTC